One sample yielded the 5 T cell receptor beta chains listed below, sequenced in a study of cytomegalovirus exposure and HLA in healthy donors. PCR was performed using 60 Vbeta and 13 Jbeta primers. The table came from immunoSEQ multiplex PCR; TCRdb's copy has only in-frame clones and leaves some out. This sample carries about 130,000 clones, with roughly 2% going to the ten biggest clones. The sequencing sample was made of PBMCs. The receptors stem from a woman in her sixties or seventies in good health and CMV-seronegative.

This chain connects TRBV10-2 to TRBJ1-1, with D possibly TRBD1 on 5 matching bases. This CDR3 region has 13 residues. V shed 0 bases and J shed 10 bases, with 12 bases lying between them. Germline V lookup: CDR1 WSHSY, CDR2 SAAADI. CDR3 loop: CASSESVMQGAFF. CDR3 bases: TGCGCCAGCAGTGAGTCGGTTATGCAGGGAGCTTTCTTT.

This chain uses TRBV2 with TRBJ2-4, with D maybe TRBD2 (6 bases). The CDR3 totals 14 residues. From germline, CDR1 is SNHLY and CDR2 FYNNEI. Trimming left V 6 bases short and J 4 bases short, with 13 bases between. The CDR3 nucleotides are TGTGCCAGCAGGGTGGGGGAGGTAAAAAACATTCAGTACTTC. Protein: CASRVGEVKNIQYF.

The chain is built from TRBV6-6 and TRBJ2-1, with 13 bases that match TRBD2. This CDR3 is 14 amino acids long. Germline V lookup: CDR1 MNHNY, CDR2 SVGAGI (reference sequence). The J segment lost 9 bases and the V segment lost 8 bases, leaving 7 bases of the junction unmatched. The CDR3 sequence: CASSRTSGSGEQFF. Written as DNA, the CDR3 is TGTGCCAGCTCCCGGACTAGCGGGAGTGGTGAGCAGTTCTTC.

This chain connects TRBV18 to TRBJ2-5, with 7 bases that match TRBD1. There are 14 residues in the CDR3. Trimming took 3 bases from V and 1 from J; bases not matched to a gene: 2. The germline gives CDR1 KGHSH, CDR2 LQKENI. CDR3 bases: TGTGCCAGCTCACCCCGACAGGGCCAAGAGACCCAGTACTTC. Its translation: CASSPRQGQETQYF.

Points on this clone: A junction end diverges from the germline sequence, so it may reflect a read error. The sample contains more than one DNA sequence encoding this CDR3. The V and J genes are TRBV6-5 and TRBJ1-2; maybe TRBD1 (5 bases). This CDR3 spans 15 amino acids. The V gene's germline CDR1 is MNHEY and CDR2 SVGAGI. CDR3 loop: CASSYSGRVDYGYTF. The CDR3 DNA reads as TGTGCCAGCAGTTACTCTGGCAGGGTGGACTACGGCTACACCTTC.